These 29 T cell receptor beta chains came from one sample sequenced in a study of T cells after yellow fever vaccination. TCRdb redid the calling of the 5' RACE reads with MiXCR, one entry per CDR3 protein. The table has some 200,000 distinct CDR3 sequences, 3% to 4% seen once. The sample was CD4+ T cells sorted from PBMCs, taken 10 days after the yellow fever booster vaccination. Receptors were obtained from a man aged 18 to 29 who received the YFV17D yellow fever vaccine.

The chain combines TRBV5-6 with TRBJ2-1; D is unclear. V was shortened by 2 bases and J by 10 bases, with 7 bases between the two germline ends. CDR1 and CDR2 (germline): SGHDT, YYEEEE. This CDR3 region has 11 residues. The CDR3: CASSLLEEQFF. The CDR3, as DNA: TGTGCCAGCAGCTTATTGGAGGAGCAGTTCTTC.

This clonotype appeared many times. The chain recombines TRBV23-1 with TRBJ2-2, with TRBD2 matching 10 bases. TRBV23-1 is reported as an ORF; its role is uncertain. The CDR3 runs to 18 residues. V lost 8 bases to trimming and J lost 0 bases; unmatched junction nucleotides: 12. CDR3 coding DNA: TGCGCCAGCCGACGCGGAAGCGGGGGGGTCGCGAACACCGGGGAGCTGTTTTTT. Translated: CASRRGSGGVANTGELFF.

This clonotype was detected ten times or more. DNA of the CDR3: TGCGCCAGCAGCTTGGGCCAGGGGACCTATGGCTACACCTTC. Protein: CASSLGQGTYGYTF. The chain has TRBV5-1 and TRBJ1-2, with a tentative D call TRBD1 (6 bases). Trimming took off 0 bases at V and 4 bases at J, with 10 bases between the two ends. Germline CDR1 SGHRS, CDR2 YFSETQ. The CDR3 is made up of 14 amino acids.

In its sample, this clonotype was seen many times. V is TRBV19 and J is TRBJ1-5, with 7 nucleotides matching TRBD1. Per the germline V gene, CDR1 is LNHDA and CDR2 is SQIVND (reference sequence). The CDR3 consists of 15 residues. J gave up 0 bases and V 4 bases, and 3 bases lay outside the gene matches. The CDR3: CASSRRGHSNQPQHF. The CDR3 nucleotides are TGTGCCAGTAGTAGAAGGGGGCATAGCAATCAGCCCCAGCATTTT.

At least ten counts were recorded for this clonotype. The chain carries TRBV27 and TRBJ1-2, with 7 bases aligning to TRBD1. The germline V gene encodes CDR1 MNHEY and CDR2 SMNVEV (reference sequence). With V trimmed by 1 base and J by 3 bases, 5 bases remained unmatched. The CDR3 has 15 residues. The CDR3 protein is CASSLFGTVDYGYTF. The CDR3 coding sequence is TGTGCCAGCAGTTTATTCGGGACAGTTGACTATGGCTACACCTTC.

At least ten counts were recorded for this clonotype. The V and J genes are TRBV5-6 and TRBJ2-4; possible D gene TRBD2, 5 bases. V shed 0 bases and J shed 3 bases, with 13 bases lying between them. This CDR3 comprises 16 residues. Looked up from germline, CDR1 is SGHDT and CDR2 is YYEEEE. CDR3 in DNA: TGTGCCAGCAGCTTGGAGTCGGGTGGACTCAAAAACATTCAGTACTTC. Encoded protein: CASSLESGGLKNIQYF.

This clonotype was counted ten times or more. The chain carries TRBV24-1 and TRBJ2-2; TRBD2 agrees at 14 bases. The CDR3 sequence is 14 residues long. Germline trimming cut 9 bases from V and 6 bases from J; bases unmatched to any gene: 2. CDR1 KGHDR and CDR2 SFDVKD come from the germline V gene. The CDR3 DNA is TGTGCCACCGGGACTAGCGGGGGTGCCGGGGAGCTGTTTTTT. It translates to CATGTSGGAGELFF.

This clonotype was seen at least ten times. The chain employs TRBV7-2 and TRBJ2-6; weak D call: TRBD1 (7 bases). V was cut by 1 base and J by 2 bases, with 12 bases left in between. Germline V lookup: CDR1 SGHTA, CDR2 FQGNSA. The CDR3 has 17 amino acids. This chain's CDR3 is CASSLGAGGTGANVLTF. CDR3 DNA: TGTGCCAGCAGCTTAGGCGCAGGGGGGACTGGGGCCAACGTCCTGACTTTC.

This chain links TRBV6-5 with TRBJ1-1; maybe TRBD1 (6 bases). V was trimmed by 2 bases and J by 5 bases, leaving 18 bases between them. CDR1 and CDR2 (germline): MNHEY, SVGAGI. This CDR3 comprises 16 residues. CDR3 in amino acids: CASSYGGRWAGTEAFF. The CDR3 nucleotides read TGTGCCAGCAGTTACGGGGGGCGATGGGCGGGGACTGAAGCTTTCTTT.

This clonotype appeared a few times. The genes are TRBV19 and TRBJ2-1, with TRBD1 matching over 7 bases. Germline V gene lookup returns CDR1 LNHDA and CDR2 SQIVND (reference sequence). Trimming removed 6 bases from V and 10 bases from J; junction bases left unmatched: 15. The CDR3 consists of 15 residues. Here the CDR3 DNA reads TGTGCCAGTAGACGTAATCCCGGTGGGGACAGCGAGCAGTTCTTC. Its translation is CASRRNPGGDSEQFF.

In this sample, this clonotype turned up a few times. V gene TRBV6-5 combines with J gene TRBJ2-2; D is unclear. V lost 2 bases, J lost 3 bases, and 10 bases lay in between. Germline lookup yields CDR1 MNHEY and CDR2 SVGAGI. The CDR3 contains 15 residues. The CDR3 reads CASSYMAGDTGELFF. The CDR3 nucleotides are TGTGCCAGCAGTTACATGGCAGGAGACACCGGGGAGCTGTTTTTT.

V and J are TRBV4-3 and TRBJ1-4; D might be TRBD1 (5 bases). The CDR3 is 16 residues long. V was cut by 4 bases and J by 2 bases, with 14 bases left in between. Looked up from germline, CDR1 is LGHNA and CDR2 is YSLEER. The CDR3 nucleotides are TGCGCCAGCAGCCGGCTAGGGGAGGGTACTAATGAAAAACTGTTTTTT. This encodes CASSRLGEGTNEKLFF.

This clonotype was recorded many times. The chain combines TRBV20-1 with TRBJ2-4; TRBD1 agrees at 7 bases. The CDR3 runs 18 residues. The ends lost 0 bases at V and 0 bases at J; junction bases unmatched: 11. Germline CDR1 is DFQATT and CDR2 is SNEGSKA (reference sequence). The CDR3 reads CSARDHRGKGVAKNIQYF. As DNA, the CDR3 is TGCAGTGCTAGAGATCACAGGGGTAAAGGGGTAGCCAAAAACATTCAGTACTTC.

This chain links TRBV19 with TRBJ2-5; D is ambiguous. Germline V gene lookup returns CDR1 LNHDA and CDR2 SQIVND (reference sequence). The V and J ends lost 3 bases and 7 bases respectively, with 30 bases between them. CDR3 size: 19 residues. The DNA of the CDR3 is TGTGCCAGTAGTATCGGCCCCCGGTCGGGTTTGCCCGGGTACGGGACCCAGTACTTC. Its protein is CASSIGPRSGLPGYGTQYF.

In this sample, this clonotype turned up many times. The CDR3 DNA is TGTGCCATCGGAGGCGGTTCCTACGAGCAGTACGTC. Its protein is CAIGGGSYEQYV. The rearrangement uses TRBV10-3 and TRBJ2-7; D might be TRBD2 (5 bases). The germline V gene has CDR1 ENHRY and CDR2 SYGVKD. The V end was cut by 8 bases, the J end by 1 base, with 9 bases between. The CDR3 consists of 12 residues.

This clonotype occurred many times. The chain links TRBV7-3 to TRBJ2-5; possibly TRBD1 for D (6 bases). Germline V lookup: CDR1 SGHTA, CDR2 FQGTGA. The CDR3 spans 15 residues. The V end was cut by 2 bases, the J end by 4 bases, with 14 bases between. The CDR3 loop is CASSLVGGPIETQYF. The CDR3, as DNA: TGTGCCAGCAGCTTAGTAGGGGGTCCAATAGAGACCCAGTACTTC. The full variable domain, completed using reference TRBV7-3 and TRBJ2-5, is GAGVSQTPSNKVTEKGKYVELRCDPISGHTALYWYRQSLGQGPEFLIYFQGTGAADDSGLPNDRFFAVRPEGSVSTLKIQRTERGDSAVYLCASSLVGGPIETQYFGPGTRLLVL.

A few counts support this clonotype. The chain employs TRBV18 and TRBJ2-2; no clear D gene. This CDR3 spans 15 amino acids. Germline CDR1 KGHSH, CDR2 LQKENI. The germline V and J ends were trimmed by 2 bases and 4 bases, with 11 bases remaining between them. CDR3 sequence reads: CASSPERVITGELFF. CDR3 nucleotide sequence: TGTGCCAGCTCACCAGAACGAGTAATCACCGGGGAGCTGTTTTTT.

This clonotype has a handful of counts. The CDR3: CASSIAGQQQFF. CDR3 sequence (DNA): TGTGCCAGTAGTATTGCGGGGCAGCAGCAGTTCTTC. The V call is TRBV19, the J call TRBJ2-1; D might be TRBD2 (6 bases). The CDR3 spans 12 residues. The V and J ends lost 3 bases and 11 bases respectively, with 11 bases between them. In germline, CDR1 is LNHDA, CDR2 SQIVND (reference sequence).

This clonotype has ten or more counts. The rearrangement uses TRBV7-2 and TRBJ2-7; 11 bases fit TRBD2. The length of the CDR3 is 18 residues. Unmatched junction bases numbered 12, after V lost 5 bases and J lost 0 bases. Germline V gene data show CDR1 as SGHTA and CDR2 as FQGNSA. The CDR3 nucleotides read TGTGCCAGCAGCGAGACTAGCGGGAACTTTGTATACTCCTACGAGCAGTACTTC. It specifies CASSETSGNFVYSYEQYF. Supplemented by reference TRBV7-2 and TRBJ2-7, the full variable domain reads GAGVSQSPSNKVTEKGKDVELRCDPISGHTALYWYRQSLGQGLEFLIYFQGNSAPDKSGLPSDRFSAERTGGSVSTLTIQRTQQEDSAVYLCASSETSGNFVYSYEQYFGPGTRLTVT.

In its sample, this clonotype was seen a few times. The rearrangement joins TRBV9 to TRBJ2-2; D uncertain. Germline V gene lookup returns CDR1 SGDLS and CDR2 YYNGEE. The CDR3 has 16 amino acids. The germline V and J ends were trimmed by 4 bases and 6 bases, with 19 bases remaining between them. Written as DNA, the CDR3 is TGTGCCAGCAGCAACCTCGTCTGGGGTAGTGCCGGGGAGCTGTTTTTT. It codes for CASSNLVWGSAGELFF.

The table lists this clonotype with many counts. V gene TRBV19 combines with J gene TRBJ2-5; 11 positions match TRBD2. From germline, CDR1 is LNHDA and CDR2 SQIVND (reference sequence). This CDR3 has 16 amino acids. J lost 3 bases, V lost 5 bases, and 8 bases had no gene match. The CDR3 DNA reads TGTGCCAGTAGTCGTCTGACTAGCGGGGCGGAAGAGACCCAGTACTTC. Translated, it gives CASSRLTSGAEETQYF.

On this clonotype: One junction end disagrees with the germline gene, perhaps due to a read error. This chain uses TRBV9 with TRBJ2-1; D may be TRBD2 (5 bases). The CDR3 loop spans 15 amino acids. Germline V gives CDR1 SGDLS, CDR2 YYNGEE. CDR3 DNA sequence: TGTGCCAGCAGCGTAGATAATCAGTGGACTGGGCGCATGGTCTTC. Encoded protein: CASSVDNQWTGRMVF.

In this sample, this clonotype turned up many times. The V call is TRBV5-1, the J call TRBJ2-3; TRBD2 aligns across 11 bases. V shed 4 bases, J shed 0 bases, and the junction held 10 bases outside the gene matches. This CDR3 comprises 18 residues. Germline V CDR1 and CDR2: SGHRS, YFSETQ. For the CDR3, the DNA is TGCGCCAGCAGCCTGGGACTAGCGGCGCGTACTAGCACAGATACGCAGTATTTT. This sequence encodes CASSLGLAARTSTDTQYF.

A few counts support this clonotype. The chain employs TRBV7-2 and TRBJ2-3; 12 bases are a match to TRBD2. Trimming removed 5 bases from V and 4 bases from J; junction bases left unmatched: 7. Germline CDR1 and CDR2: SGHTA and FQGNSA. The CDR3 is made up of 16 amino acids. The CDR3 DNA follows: TGTGCCAGCAGCCCCGGACTAGCGGGGACCGCAGATACGCAGTATTTT. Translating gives CASSPGLAGTADTQYF.

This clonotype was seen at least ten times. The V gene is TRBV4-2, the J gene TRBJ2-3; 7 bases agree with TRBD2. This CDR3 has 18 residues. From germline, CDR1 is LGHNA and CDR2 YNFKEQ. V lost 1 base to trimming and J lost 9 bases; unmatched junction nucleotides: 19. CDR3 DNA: TGTGCCAGCAGCCAAGCCTCCCGGGGGGAAGCCGCCAAATACACGCAGTATTTT. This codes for CASSQASRGEAAKYTQYF.

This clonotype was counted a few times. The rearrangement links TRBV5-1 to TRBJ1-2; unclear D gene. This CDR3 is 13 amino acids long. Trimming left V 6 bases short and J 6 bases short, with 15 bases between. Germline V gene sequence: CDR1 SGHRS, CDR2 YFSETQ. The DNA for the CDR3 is TGCGCCAGCAACAGCCTGCGGGGAGATGGCTACACCTTC. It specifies CASNSLRGDGYTF.

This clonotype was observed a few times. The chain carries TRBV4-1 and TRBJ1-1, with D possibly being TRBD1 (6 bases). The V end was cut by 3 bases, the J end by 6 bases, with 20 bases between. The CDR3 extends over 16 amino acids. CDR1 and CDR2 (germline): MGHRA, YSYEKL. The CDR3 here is CASSQTGQSVLPEAFF. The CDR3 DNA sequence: TGCGCCAGCAGCCAGACAGGACAGAGCGTGTTGCCTGAAGCTTTCTTT.

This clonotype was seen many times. Here the CDR3 DNA reads TGTGCCAGCAGCCGGGACAGAGTTAACACCGGGGAGCTGTTTTTT. It codes for CASSRDRVNTGELFF. The J gene is TRBJ2-2, the V gene TRBV6-2 or TRBV6-3; TRBD1 aligns across 7 bases. CDR3 size: 15 residues. The germline CDR1 and CDR2 sequences are MNHEY and SVGEGT. With 6 bases clipped from V and 2 bases from J, the junction kept 6 bases outside the gene matches.

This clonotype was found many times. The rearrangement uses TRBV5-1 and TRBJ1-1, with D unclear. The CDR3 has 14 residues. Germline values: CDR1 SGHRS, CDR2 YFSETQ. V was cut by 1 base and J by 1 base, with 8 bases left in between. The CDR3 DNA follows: TGCGCCAGCAGCTTGTTTGGGGAGAACACTGAAGCTTTCTTT. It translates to CASSLFGENTEAFF.